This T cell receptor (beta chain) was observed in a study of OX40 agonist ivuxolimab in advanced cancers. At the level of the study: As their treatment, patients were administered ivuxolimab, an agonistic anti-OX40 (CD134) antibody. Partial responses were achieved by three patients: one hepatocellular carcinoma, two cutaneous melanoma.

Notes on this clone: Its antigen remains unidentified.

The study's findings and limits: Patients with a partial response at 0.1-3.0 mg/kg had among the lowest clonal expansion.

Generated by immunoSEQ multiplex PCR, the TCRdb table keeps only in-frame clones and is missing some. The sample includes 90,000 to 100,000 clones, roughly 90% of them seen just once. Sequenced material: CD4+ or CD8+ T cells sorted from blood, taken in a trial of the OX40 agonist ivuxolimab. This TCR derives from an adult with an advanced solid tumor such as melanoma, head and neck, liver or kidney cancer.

CDR3 loop: CASSLSRHTIYF. The CDR3 region has the DNA TGTGCCAGCAGCTTAAGTCGTCACACCATATATTTT. The rearrangement joins TRBV7-9 to TRBJ1-3; D gene ambiguous. The CDR3 covers 12 residues. Trimming removed 2 bases from V and 8 bases from J, with 7 bases in between. Germline CDR1 SEHNR, CDR2 FQNEAQ (reference sequence).